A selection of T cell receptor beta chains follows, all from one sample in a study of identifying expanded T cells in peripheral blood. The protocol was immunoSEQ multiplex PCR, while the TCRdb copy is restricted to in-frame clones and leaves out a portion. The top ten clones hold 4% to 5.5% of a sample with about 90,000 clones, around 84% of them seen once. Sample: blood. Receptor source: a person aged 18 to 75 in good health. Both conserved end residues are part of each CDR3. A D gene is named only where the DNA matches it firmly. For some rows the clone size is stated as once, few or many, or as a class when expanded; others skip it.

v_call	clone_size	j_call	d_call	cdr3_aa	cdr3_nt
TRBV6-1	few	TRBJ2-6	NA	CASSGIQAGANVLTF	TGTGCCAGCAGTGGGATACAGGCTGGGGCCAACGTCCTGACTTTC
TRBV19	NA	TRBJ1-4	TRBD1	CASSPGQGRGEKLFF	TGTGCCAGTAGTCCAGGACAGGGGAGAGGGGAAAAACTGTTTTTT
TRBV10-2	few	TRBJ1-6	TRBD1	CASRESRGNTPLHF	TGCGCCAGCAGGGAATCCAGGGGGAACACACCCCTCCACTTT
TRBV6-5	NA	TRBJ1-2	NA	CASRPPGPNYGYTF	TGTGCCAGCAGGCCTCCGGGGCCAAACTATGGCTACACCTTC
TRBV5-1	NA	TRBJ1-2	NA	CASSFGRFPVLRYGYTF	TGCGCCAGCAGCTTCGGGAGGTTCCCCGTCCTTCGCTATGGCTACACCTTC
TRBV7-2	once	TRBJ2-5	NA	CASSSQGRLRAETQYF	TGTGCCAGCAGCTCTCAGGGGAGGTTAAGGGCAGAGACCCAGTACTTC
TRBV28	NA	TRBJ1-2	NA	CASSLQEYGYTF	TGTGCCAGCAGTTTGCAGGAGTATGGCTACACCTTC
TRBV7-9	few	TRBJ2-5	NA	CASSPVRGAGETQYF	TGTGCCAGCAGCCCGGTCCGGGGGGCTGGGGAGACCCAGTACTTC
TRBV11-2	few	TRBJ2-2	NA	CASSLGVAQNTGELFF	TGTGCCAGCAGCTTAGGGGTAGCCCAGAACACCGGGGAGCTGTTTTTT
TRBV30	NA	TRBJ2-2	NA	CAFELTGELFF	TGTGCCTTCGAGCTCACCGGGGAGCTGTTTTTT
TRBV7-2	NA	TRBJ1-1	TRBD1	CASSPNQGAAFF	TGTGCCAGCAGTCCTAATCAGGGGGCTGCTTTCTTT
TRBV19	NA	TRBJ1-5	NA	CASSYFGGLSNQPQHF	TGTGCCAGTAGTTACTTCGGGGGGCTTAGCAATCAGCCCCAGCATTTT
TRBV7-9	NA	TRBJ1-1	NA	CASSLATEEAFF	TGTGCCAGCAGCTTAGCGACCGAAGAAGCTTTCTTT
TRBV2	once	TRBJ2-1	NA	CARDGGLEQFF	TGTGCCAGAGATGGGGGTCTGGAGCAGTTCTTC